This T cell receptor beta chain is drawn from a study of blood T cell repertoires in COVID-19. Study-wide background: From T cells, B-cell-depleted T cells, or PBMCs came the material, which was cDNA or gDNA.

Original analysis: The assay estimated nucleated cells by amplifying reference gene primers. The method was immunoSEQ multiplex PCR; TCRdb's version includes in-frame clones alone and lacks a portion of them. V, J and clone size derive from that table, while D and trimming were established from the DNA sequence. The table shows approximately 300,000 clones, with around 91% occurring only once. Those enrolled, adults aged roughly 18 to 90 years, came from 24 US areas. Grouping used clinical history reported by participants in a survey and questionnaire. The V gene's germline CDR1 is SGHTA and CDR2 FQGTGA. V lost 3 bases to trimming and J lost 6 bases; unmatched junction nucleotides: 2. The CDR3 spans 13 residues.

The TCR was taken from a woman aged 18-29 years with acute COVID-19. J is TRBJ2-3 and V is TRBV7-3, with 8 bases matching TRBD2. The sequenced sample consisted of PBMCs or T cells enriched from blood (not recorded which). The CDR3 DNA sequence: TGTGCCAGCAGCTTCCGGGAGGGGGATACGCAGTATTTT. It encodes CASSFREGDTQYF.